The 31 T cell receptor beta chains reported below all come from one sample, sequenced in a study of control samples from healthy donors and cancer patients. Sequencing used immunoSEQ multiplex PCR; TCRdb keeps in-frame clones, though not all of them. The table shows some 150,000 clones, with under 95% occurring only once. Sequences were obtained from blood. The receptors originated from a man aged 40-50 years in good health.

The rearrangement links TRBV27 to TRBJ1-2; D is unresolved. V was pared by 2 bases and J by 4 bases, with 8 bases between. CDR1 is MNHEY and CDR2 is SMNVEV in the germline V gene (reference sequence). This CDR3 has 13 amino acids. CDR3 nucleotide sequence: TGTGCCAGCAGTTTAGGGCGGAGCTATGGCTACACCTTC. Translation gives CASSLGRSYGYTF.

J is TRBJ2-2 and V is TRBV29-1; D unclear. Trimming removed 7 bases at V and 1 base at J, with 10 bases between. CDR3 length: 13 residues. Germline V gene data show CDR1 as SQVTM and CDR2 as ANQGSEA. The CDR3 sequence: CSAARRNTGELFF. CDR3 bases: TGCAGCGCCGCCCGAAGGAACACCGGGGAGCTGTTTTTT.

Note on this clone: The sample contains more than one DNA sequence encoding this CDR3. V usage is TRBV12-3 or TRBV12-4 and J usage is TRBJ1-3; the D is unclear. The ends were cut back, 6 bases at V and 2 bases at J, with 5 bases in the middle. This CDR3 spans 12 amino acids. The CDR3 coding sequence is TGTGCCAGCAGCCCGACTGGAAACACCATATATTTT. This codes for CASSPTGNTIYF.

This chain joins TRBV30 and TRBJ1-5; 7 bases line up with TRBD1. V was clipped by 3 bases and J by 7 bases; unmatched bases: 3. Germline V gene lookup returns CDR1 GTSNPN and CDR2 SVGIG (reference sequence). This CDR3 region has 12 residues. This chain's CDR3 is CAWSRGAQPQHF. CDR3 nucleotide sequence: TGTGCCTGGAGCAGGGGGGCCCAGCCCCAGCATTTT.

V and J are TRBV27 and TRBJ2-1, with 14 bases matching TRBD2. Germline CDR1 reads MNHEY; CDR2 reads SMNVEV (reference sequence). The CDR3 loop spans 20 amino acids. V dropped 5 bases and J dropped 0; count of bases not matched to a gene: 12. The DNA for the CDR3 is TGTGCCAGCAGTCGAATTAGACTAGCGGGGGGGCCGAGCTCCTACAATGAGCAGTTCTTC. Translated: CASSRIRLAGGPSSYNEQFF.

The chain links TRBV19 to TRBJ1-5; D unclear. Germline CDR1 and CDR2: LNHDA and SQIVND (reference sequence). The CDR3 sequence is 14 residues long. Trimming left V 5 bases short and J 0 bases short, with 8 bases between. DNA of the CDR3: TGTGCCAGTAGTCCGGTAGCTAGCAATCAGCCCCAGCATTTT. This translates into CASSPVASNQPQHF.

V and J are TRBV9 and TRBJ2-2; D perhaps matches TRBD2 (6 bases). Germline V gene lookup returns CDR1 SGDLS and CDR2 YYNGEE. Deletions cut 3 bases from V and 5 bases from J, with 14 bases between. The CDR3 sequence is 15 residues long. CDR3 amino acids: CASSGTGDRTGELFF. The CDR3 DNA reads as TGTGCCAGCAGCGGTACGGGAGATCGAACCGGGGAGCTGTTTTTT.

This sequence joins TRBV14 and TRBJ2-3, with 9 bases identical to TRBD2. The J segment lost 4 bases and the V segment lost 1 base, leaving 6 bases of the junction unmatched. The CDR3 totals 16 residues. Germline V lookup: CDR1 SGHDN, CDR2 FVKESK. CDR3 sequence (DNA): TGTGCCAGCAGCCAAGTAGCGGGAGTCGGTGCAGATACGCAGTATTTT. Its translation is CASSQVAGVGADTQYF.

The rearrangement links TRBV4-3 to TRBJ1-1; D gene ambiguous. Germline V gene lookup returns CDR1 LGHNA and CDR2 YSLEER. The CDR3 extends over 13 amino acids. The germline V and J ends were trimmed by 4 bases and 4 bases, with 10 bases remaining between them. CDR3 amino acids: CASSRGRSTEAFF. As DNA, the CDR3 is TGCGCCAGCAGCCGTGGAAGGAGCACTGAAGCTTTCTTT.

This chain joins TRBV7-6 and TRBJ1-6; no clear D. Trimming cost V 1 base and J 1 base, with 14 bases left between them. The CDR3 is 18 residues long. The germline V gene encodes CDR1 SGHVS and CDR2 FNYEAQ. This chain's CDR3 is CASSLGPVGRSYNSPLHF. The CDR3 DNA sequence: TGTGCCAGCAGCTTAGGACCTGTAGGAAGGTCCTATAATTCACCCCTCCACTTT.

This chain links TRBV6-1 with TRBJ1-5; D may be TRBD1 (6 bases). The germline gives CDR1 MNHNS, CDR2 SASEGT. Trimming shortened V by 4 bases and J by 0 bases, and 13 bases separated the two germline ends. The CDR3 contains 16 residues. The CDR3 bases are TGTGCCAGCAGTGGCGGGGGGGCTTATAGCAATCAGCCCCAGCATTTT. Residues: CASSGGGAYSNQPQHF.

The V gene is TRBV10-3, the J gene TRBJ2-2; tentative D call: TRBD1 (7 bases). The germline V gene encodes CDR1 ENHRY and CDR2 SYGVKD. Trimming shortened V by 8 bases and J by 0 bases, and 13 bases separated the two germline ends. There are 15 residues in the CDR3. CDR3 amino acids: CAIAGGGSNTGELFF. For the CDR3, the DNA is TGTGCCATCGCCGGAGGGGGCTCGAACACCGGGGAGCTGTTTTTT.

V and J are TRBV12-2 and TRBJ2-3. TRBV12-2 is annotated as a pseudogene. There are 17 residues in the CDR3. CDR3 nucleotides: TGTGCAAGTCGCTTAACGCGAGGGGGGATTAGCACAGATACGCAGTATTTT. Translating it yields CASRLTRGGISTDTQYF.

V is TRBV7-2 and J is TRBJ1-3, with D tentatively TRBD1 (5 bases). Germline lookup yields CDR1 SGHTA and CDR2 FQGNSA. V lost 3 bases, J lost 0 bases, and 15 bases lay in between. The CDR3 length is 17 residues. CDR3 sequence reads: CASSLTGRGSSGNTIYF. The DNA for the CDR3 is TGTGCCAGCAGCTTGACCGGTCGGGGGAGCTCTGGAAACACCATATATTTT.

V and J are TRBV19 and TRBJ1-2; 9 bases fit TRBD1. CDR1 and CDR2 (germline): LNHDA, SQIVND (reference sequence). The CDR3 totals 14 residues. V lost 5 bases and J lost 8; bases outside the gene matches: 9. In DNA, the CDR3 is TGTGCCAGTAGTCTGTCGGGACAGGGTCCCGGCTACACCTTC. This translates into CASSLSGQGPGYTF.

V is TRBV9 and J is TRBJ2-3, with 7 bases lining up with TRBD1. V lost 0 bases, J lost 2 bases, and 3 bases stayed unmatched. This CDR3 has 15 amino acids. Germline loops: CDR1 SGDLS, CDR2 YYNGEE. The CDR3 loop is CASSVEQGNTDTQYF. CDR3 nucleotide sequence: TGTGCCAGCAGCGTAGAACAGGGGAACACAGATACGCAGTATTTT. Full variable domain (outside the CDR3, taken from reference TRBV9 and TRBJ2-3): DSGVTQTPKHLITATGQRVTLRCSPRSGDLSVYWYQQSLDQGLQFLIQYYNGEERAKGNILERFSAQQFPDLHSELNLSSLELGDSALYFCASSVEQGNTDTQYFGPGTRLTVL.

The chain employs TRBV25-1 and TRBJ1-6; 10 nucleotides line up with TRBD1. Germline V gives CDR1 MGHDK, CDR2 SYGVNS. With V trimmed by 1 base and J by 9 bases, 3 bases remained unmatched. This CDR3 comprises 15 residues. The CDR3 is CASSESGTGVSPLHF. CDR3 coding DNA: TGTGCCAGCAGTGAATCAGGGACAGGGGTTTCACCCCTCCACTTT.

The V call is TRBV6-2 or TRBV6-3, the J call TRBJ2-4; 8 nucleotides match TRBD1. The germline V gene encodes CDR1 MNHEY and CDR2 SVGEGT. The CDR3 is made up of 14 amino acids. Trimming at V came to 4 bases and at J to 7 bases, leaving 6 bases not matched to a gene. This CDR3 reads CASSSNRGMNIQYF. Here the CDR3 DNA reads TGTGCCAGCAGTTCCAACAGGGGGATGAACATTCAGTACTTC.

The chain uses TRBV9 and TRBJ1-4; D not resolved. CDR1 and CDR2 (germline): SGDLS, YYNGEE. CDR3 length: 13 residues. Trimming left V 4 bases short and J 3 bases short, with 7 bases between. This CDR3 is CASSYGANEKLFF. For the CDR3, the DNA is TGTGCCAGCAGCTATGGGGCTAATGAAAAACTGTTTTTT.

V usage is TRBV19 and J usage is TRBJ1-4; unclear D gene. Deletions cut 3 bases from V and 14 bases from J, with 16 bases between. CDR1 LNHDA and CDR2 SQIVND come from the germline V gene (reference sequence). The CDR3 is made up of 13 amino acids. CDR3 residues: CASSIHYHPLLFF. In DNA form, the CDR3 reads TGTGCCAGTAGTATTCACTACCACCCTCTCCTGTTTTTT.

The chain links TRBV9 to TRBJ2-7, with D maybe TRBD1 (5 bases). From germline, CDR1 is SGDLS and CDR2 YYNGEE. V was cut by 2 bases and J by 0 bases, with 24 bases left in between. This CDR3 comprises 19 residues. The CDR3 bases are TGTGCCAGCAGCGTTGGGGCTCGTGATAGCCGGAGTACCTCCTACGAGCAGTACTTC. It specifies CASSVGARDSRSTSYEQYF.

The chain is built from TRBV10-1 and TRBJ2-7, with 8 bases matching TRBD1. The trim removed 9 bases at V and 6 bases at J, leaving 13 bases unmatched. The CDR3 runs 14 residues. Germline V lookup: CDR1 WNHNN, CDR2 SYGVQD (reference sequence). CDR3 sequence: CARPRDRKPLEQYF. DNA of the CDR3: TGCGCCAGGCCTCGGGACAGGAAGCCTCTCGAGCAGTACTTC.

The CDR3 coding sequence is TGTGCCAGCTCACTTACACCGGGGACTAGAGAAGAGACCCAGTACTTC. Protein product: CASSLTPGTREETQYF. The chain links TRBV18 to TRBJ2-5, with 8 bases that match TRBD2. Germline trimming cut 4 bases from V and 3 bases from J; bases unmatched to any gene: 10. Germline lookup yields CDR1 KGHSH and CDR2 LQKENI. The length of the CDR3 is 16 residues. The complete variable domain, with remaining parts taken from reference TRBV18 and TRBJ2-5, reads NAGVMQNPRHLVRRRGQEARLRCSPMKGHSHVYWYRQLPEEGLKFMVYLQKENIIDESGMPKERFSAEFPKEGPSILRIQQVVRGDSAAYFCASSLTPGTREETQYFGPGTRLLVL.

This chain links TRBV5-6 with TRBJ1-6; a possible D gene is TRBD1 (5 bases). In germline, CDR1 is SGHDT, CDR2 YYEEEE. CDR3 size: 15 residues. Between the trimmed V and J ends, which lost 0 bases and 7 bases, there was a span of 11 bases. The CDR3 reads CASSLAQGWNSPLHF. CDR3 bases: TGTGCCAGCAGCTTGGCCCAGGGTTGGAATTCACCCCTCCACTTT. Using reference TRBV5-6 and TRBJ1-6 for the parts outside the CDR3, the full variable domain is DAGVTQSPTHLIKTRGQQVTLRCSPKSGHDTVSWYQQALGQGPQFIFQYYEEEERQRGNFPDRFSGHQFPNYSSELNVNALLLGDSALYLCASSLAQGWNSPLHFGNGTRLTVT.

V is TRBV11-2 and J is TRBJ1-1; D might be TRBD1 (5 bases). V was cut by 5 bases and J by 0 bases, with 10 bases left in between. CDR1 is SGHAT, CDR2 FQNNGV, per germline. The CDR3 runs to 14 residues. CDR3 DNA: TGTGCCAGCAGCCGAGGGGCGTTGAACACTGAAGCTTTCTTT. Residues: CASSRGALNTEAFF.

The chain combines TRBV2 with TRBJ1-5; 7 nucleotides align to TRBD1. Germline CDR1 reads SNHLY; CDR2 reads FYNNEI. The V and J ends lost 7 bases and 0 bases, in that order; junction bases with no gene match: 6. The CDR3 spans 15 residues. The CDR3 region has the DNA TGTGCCAGCACGCTGGACAGGAATAGCAATCAGCCCCAGCATTTT. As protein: CASTLDRNSNQPQHF. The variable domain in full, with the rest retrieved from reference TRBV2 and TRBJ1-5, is EPEVTQTPSHQVTQMGQEVILRCVPISNHLYFYWYRQILGQKVEFLVSFYNNEISEKSEIFDDQFSVERPDGSNFTLKIRSTKLEDSAMYFCASTLDRNSNQPQHFGDGTRLSIL.

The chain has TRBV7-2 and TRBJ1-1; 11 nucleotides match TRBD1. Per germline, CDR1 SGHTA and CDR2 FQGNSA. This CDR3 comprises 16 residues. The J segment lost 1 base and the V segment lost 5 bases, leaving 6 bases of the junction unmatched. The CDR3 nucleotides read TGTGCCAGCAGCCCGCGGACAGGGGGCGCGAACACTGAAGCTTTCTTT. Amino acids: CASSPRTGGANTEAFF. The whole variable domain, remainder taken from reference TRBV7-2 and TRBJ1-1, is GAGVSQSPSNKVTEKGKDVELRCDPISGHTALYWYRQSLGQGLEFLIYFQGNSAPDKSGLPSDRFSAERTGGSVSTLTIQRTQQEDSAVYLCASSPRTGGANTEAFFGQGTRLTVV.

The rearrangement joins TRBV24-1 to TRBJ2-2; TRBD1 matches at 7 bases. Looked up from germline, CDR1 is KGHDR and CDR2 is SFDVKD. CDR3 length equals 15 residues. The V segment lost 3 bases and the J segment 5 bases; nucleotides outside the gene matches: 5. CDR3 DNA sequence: TGTGCCACCAGTGATCCGGACAGGCCTACCGGGGAGCTGTTTTTT. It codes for CATSDPDRPTGELFF.

The CDR3 loop is CASSQGAQETQYF. DNA of the CDR3: TGCGCCAGCAGCCAGGGGGCCCAAGAGACCCAGTACTTC. The genes are TRBV4-3 and TRBJ2-5; maybe TRBD1 (6 bases). Germline V gives CDR1 LGHNA, CDR2 YSLEER. The CDR3 sequence is 13 residues long. Trimming stripped 3 bases from V and 1 base from J, with 6 bases between.

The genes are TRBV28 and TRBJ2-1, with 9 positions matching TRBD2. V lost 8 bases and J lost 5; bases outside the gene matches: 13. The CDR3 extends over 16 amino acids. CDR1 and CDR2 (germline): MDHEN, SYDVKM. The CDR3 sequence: CASASRREGRNNEQFF. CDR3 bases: TGTGCCAGCGCCTCGAGGCGGGAGGGCCGCAACAATGAGCAGTTCTTC.

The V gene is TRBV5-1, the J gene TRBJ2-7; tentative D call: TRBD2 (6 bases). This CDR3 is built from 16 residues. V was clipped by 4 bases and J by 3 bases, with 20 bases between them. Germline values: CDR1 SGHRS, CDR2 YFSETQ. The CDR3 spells CASSPGLTNYDYEQYF. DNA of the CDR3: TGCGCCAGCAGCCCGGGACTTACCAACTACGACTACGAGCAGTACTTC.